This T cell receptor beta chain came from a study of cytomegalovirus exposure and HLA in healthy donors (dated by TCRdb to 2016 to 2017). For the study in its entirety: An earlier analysis of roughly 500 of the donors reported over 250 Gb of sequence data and approximately 120 million unique TCR beta sequences obtained from around 180 million T cells. Donor age, sex, ethnicity and CMV serostatus were collected together with the repertoire data. Roughly 5 DR-DQ haplotypes were handled as single units for association and clustering, since linkage in the cohort was strong. About 300 gigabases of sequencing data and around 90 million unique TCR sequences made up an early release that covered 500 to 650 HLA-typed donors. The number of donors typed differed by locus, with 629-630 for A, B, C, DRB1 and DQB1, 522 for DQA1, about 610 for DPA1, and 450 to 480 for DPB1. The study profiled the T cell repertoires of 666 subjects by immunosequencing and related them to cytomegalovirus serostatus. The study aimed to test whether cataloging public T cell receptors could reveal signatures of past pathogen exposure. In the later analysis, no new phenotypic data were used to find candidate immune exposures; instead, reliance was placed on TCR beta sequences and their occurrence across donors. To predict cytomegalovirus infection status, the study brought together high-throughput TCR immunosequencing, statistical association of individual TCRs with disease status, and machine learning. Among some 400 genotyped donors of the cohort, an average of approximately 240,000 unique TCR beta nucleotide sequences were sequenced per donor, roughly 18% of them non-productive. Class I and class II HLA loci were covered by the typing at four-digit resolution. An earlier analysis of about 600 of the donors used high-throughput TCR beta sequencing to judge whether each TCR beta V gene segment behaved as functional or pseudogenic. To study patterns of TCR occurrence, a later analysis re-analyzed previously published TCR beta repertoires from 700 or so donors and added high-resolution HLA genotyping. A separate validation cohort of over 95 different subjects was used in addition to the 666-subject first cohort. Every discovery cohort repertoire had been produced on one sequencing platform. Of the roughly 410 genotyped donors, 81% were placed in the genetic ancestry cluster associated with self-reported Caucasian donors. Genome-wide SNP genotypes for about 65% of the 666 donors were used in a later genetic analysis, which treated that subset as a discovery cohort.

Trimming costs V 6 bases and J 1 base, and their ends lie 13 bases apart. CDR1 and CDR2 are read off the germline V gene (reference sequence) as LNHDA and SQIVND. Including cysteine and phenylalanine, the CDR3 has 15 amino acids. Of the read, only the CDR3 DNA is kept; its 45 bases are in frame from base 1. Results and caveats for the whole study, not just this receptor: A later analysis found that most CMV-associated TCR beta chains appeared HLA-restricted, with HLA associations seemingly driven largely by CMV exposure. According to a later analysis, parvovirus B19, influenza, CMV and Epstein-Barr virus appeared linked to several top co-occurrence clusters. A further reported finding was that TCR beta sequences accurately predicted the HLA-A and HLA-B alleles for most subjects in the first cohort. For the cohort, immune exposure information was limited to CMV serostatus. In this cohort, only TCR beta chains were sequenced, and detectable features were limited by the absence of alpha or paired-chain data. A later analysis found that TCR association rates varied across HLA loci, with DRB1 alleles showing the most associated TCRs and HLA-C alleles the fewest. V-gene and J-gene trimming of TCR beta chains was associated with a missense DCLRE1C variant in a later genetic analysis, and the association was replicated in an independent cohort. Because counts were too low, 15 to 20 rarely observed V segments, including chromosome 9 orphons, were left out of the earlier analysis of several hundred of the donors. A cluster of highly shared sequence variants was judged likely to be a technical artifact of the sequencing pipeline. The authors suggested that the approach could potentially be generalized to other disease states and immunological phenotypes. According to a later genetic analysis, donors in an Asian-associated ancestry cluster had fewer N-insertions in productive TCRs than the approximately 670-donor mean. In a later analysis, HLA-associated TCR beta chains were found to be more clonally expanded and to have lower generation probabilities than equally common non-associated chains. Correlated functional status among segregating V segments might reflect linkage disequilibrium, but an unknown experimental factor could not be ruled out. An earlier analysis of several hundred of the donors showed that most TCR beta V segments appeared in productive rearrangements either about 87% or about 30% of the time, which broadly matched IMGT annotations. The study gave a list of over 150 TCR beta chains associated with cytomegalovirus. The classifier was reported to diagnose cytomegalovirus status with high specificity and sensitivity in both the original cohort and the validation cohort. In vitro tests confirmed that a few of the cytomegalovirus-associated TCR beta chains recognize cytomegalovirus antigens. Because HLA typing was unavailable for some donors at each locus, only the typed subset was used in association tests. While some public TCRs were present in many individuals, most TCR sequences turned up only very rarely across donors. A later analysis associated about 17,000 TCR beta sequences with specific HLA alleles at a false discovery rate of 0.05. Assigning TCR associations to individual alleles was difficult when HLA alleles, especially DR and DQ, strongly co-occurred. Presence/absence analyses assumed roughly uniform sequencing depth across donors, an assumption that may not hold. Some IMGT-functional V segments, including TRBV6-2 and TRBV6-3, could not be distinguished by the 87-base-pair reads and were therefore excluded.

The cohort consisted of hundreds of healthy bone marrow donors. At the time of sampling, all cohort members were nominally healthy, though unrecorded immune exposures were likely present. The donor tested CMV seropositive, placing the donor among the roughly 270 seropositive members of the cohort. Every donor gave a peripheral blood sample, and the peripheral blood mononuclear cells from that sample were used for TCR beta sequencing. Genomic DNA was extracted from the blood cell samples with the Qiagen DNeasy Blood Extraction Kit. Receptor libraries were prepared by the immunoSEQ multiplex PCR assay. A mixture of 60 forward primers for TCR Vbeta segments and 13 reverse primers for TCR Jbeta segments was used in the multiplex PCR. The CDR3 region of rearranged TCR beta genes was amplified from genomic DNA by a multiplex PCR assay. The amplified TCR beta libraries were sequenced on the Illumina HiSeq System as 87-base-pair reads. Turning to the authors' computational methods: A later analysis tallied roughly 78 million unique TCR beta chains across the 666 repertoires, and some 10 million of those chains were shared by two or more donors. To remove PCR and sequencing errors, raw reads were error-corrected and collapsed into unique sequences using a nearest-neighbor algorithm that merged closely related sequences. CDR3 sequences were aligned to IMGT reference sequences to assign V, D and J gene segments. For a sequence to be retained, a match of at least six nucleotides was required to both a V gene segment and a J gene segment. A rearrangement counted as productive if the CDR3 had no stop codons and remained in frame with V and J, and every other rearrangement counted as non-productive. CDR3 was defined according to IMGT convention as the region running from the second conserved V-encoded cysteine to the conserved J-encoded phenylalanine. Sequences without an unambiguous match to a single V gene segment were excluded from the earlier analysis of a few hundred of the donors. In an earlier analysis of several hundred of the donors, V segments were called functional above 56.7% productive rearrangements and were called segregating when the between-donor standard deviation exceeded 5%. A statistical classification framework was developed to diagnose cytomegalovirus status using the catalog of TCR beta chain sequences. In a later analysis, TCR nucleotide sequences were compared against IMGT/GENE-DB human TR gene sequences so that V and J genes could be assigned. In a later analysis, CDR3 sequences and most-parsimonious VDJ recombination scenarios were assigned using the TCRdist pipeline. In a later analysis, each TCR beta chain was defined by its CDR3 amino acid sequence together with its V-gene family, and reads lacking a unique V-gene family were excluded. As a way to deal with suspected cross-contamination and a sequencing artifact, a later analysis dropped hundreds of nucleotide sequences that were highly shared and had low generation probability. For each public chain, a later analysis derived a clonal expansion index from normalized ranks of inferred template counts within each repertoire. Generation probabilities in a later analysis came from a VDJ recombination model fitted to out-of-frame rearrangements, and those results were checked against IGoR. Hypergeometric tests were used in a later analysis to score TCR-TCR, TCR-HLA and TCR-CMV co-occurrence, with a repertoire-size bias correction applied to the TCR pairs. To estimate false discovery rates, a later analysis permuted the HLA or CMV assignments 20 times. A later analysis grouped co-occurring TCRs with DBSCAN, adding TCRdist sequence similarity when clustering within HLA-allele-positive subsets. Co-occurrence clustering excluded repertoires with fewer than 30,000 or more than 120,000 public chains, plus five with anomalous nucleotide sharing. The clones in this table, taken by TCRdb from immuneACCESS, are in-frame only. Not every clone is retained; where verified, under half of the shortfall comes from an unresolved V gene, and the cause of the rest is unknown. The V and J calls and clone size come from that table; D and trimming were worked out from the DNA. For this sample there are some 170,000 clones; 9.5% appear just once. Together, the top ten hold 1% to 1.5% of the sample.

As to this clone: Which antigen it targets is not known. No base quality values were provided; no much bigger clone lies one nucleotide off.

The rearrangement joined TRBV19 to TRBJ2-4, with TRBD2 tentatively as D gene (6 bases match). The clonotype originates from a woman in her twenties or thirties in good health and CMV-seropositive. Material: PBMCs. The DNA sequence reads TGTGCCAGTAGCCAATCGGAGGGGGCCAAAAACATTCAGTACTTC. Its product reads: CASSQSEGAKNIQYF.